This is a list of T cell receptor beta chains from one sample in a study of identifying expanded T cells in peripheral blood. Repertoires were generated with immunoSEQ multiplex PCR, while TCRdb's copy carries only in-frame clones and drops some. Of approximately 86,000 clones in the sample, around 84% were seen once. The sample comprised blood. These receptors were taken from a person aged 18 to 70 in good health. Each CDR3 is given with its conserved first and last residue. Rows may omit the clone size; those that give it use once, few, many or a size class.

v_gene: TRBV30; j_gene: TRBJ1-1; abundance: few; CDR3aa: CAWRDQGNTEAFF
v_gene: TRBV9; j_gene: TRBJ2-5; abundance: NA; CDR3aa: CASSDSQETQYF
v_gene: TRBV7-2; j_gene: TRBJ1-3; abundance: NA; CDR3aa: CASSLLGAGWDTIYF
v_gene: TRBV6-6; j_gene: TRBJ2-7; abundance: NA; CDR3aa: CASRGAAEQYF
v_gene: TRBV5-1; j_gene: TRBJ2-7; abundance: NA; CDR3aa: CASSLEDPTYEQYF
v_gene: TRBV7-9; j_gene: TRBJ1-6; abundance: few; CDR3aa: CASSLVQGHSPLHF
v_gene: TRBV9; j_gene: TRBJ1-2; abundance: NA; CDR3aa: CASSLGTGGDYGYTF
v_gene: TRBV5-5; j_gene: TRBJ1-1; abundance: NA; CDR3aa: CASSLWARGNTEAFF
v_gene: TRBV11-2; j_gene: TRBJ1-1; abundance: NA; CDR3aa: CASSLMLGLWLEAFF
v_gene: TRBV10-3; j_gene: TRBJ1-1; abundance: NA; CDR3aa: CAISELWGPNTEAFF
v_gene: TRBV6-5; j_gene: TRBJ1-1; abundance: NA; CDR3aa: CASRLDSRNTEAFF
v_gene: TRBV6-1; j_gene: TRBJ1-2; abundance: once; CDR3aa: CASSPKGKYGYTF
v_gene: TRBV18; j_gene: TRBJ1-3; abundance: once; CDR3aa: CASSPGSGNTIYF
v_gene: TRBV6-1; j_gene: TRBJ2-7; abundance: NA; CDR3aa: CASSEVVYLGSSSYEQYF
v_gene: TRBV6-5; j_gene: TRBJ1-1; abundance: few; CDR3aa: CASSRDIQGLAFF
v_gene: TRBV18; j_gene: TRBJ2-2; abundance: NA; CDR3aa: CASSPPAGINTGELFF
v_gene: TRBV5-1; j_gene: TRBJ1-2; abundance: few; CDR3aa: CASSLLSTDFYGYTF
v_gene: TRBV6-6; j_gene: TRBJ2-7; abundance: NA; CDR3aa: CASSYGTGGEQYF
v_gene: TRBV25-1; j_gene: TRBJ1-2; abundance: few; CDR3aa: CASSGPAGYTF
v_gene: TRBV5-1; j_gene: TRBJ2-1; abundance: once; CDR3aa: CASSLTLGGNNEQFF
v_gene: TRBV9; j_gene: TRBJ1-1; abundance: NA; CDR3aa: CASSVSGSRNTEAFF
v_gene: TRBV30; j_gene: TRBJ1-2; abundance: NA; CDR3aa: CARGGANGYTF